The sequence of this T cell receptor beta chain was determined in a study of CD8 T cells in Susac syndrome. Sequencing of TCR beta was undertaken in CD8+ and CD4+ T cells derived from blood. It was negative isolation that provided the CD8+ and CD4+ T cells, whereas TEMRA cells were enriched by FACS. An amount of RNA that ranged from 0.5 to 1 ug was reverse transcribed with random hexamers. Amplification of TCR beta CDR3 was carried out by immunoSEQ multiplex PCR, which covered 54 Vbeta and 13 Jbeta segments. MiXCR, run by TCRdb on the immunoSEQ multiplex PCR reads, gives a single entry per CDR3 protein. This sample has almost 450,000 distinct CDR3 sequences, with more than 80% found just once. Germline CDR1 reads MNHEY; CDR2 reads SMNVEV (reference sequence). This CDR3 has 15 residues. V shed 3 bases, J shed 4 bases, and the junction held 7 bases outside the gene matches.

The chain links TRBV27 to TRBJ2-7, with TRBD1 matching over 9 bases. The TCR comes from a human donor with multiple sclerosis. Sequenced sample: CD8+ T cells from PBMCs. CDR3 DNA sequence: TGTGCCAGCAGTTTTTTCCCGGGACAGGGATACGAGCAGTACTTC. Its translation: CASSFFPGQGYEQYF.